The sequence of this T cell receptor (beta chain) was determined in a study of human T cells and chemical hapten exposure. Study-wide context: Patch testing placed 0.01% DPC on the upper back, with readings at 6 days. Small discrepancies in pooled library volume mainly accounted for the varying TCR yields per sample.

The germline V gene has CDR1 SEHNR and CDR2 FQNEAQ (reference sequence). This CDR3 has 15 amino acids. The V end was cut by 2 bases, the J end by 5 bases, with 13 bases between. Each CDR3 protein gets one entry after TCRdb re-called the RACE reads with MiXCR. The sample has approximately 84,000 distinct CDR3 sequences; roughly a tenth are singletons. Study conclusions and caveats: In comparison with controls, expanded TCRs gave rise to a significantly larger number of large CDR3 similarity clusters.

There are a few counts of this clonotype. Its antigen is as yet unknown. Indicated time point: patch test 2, 6 weeks after DPC sensitization. The treatment is: therapeutic diphenylcyclopropenone sensitization with weekly scalp DPC. The material was whole blood, obtained in connection with sensitization to the hapten diphenylcyclopropenone (DPC). This receptor was obtained from a woman in her 30s with alopecia areata. Some clones in this sample may be carry-over from other donors' samples. V usage is TRBV7-9 and J usage is TRBJ2-1; a possible D gene is TRBD2 (6 bases). The CDR3 loop reads CASSLLGGGDNEQFF. DNA for the CDR3: TGTGCCAGCAGCTTACTGGGCGGAGGGGACAATGAGCAGTTCTTC. The full variable domain, completed using reference TRBV7-9 and TRBJ2-1, is DTGVSQNPRHKITKRGQNVTFRCDPISEHNRLYWYRQTLGQGPEFLTYFQNEAQLEKSRLLSDRFSAERPKGSFSTLEIQRTEQGDSAMYLCASSLLGGGDNEQFFGPGTRLTVL.